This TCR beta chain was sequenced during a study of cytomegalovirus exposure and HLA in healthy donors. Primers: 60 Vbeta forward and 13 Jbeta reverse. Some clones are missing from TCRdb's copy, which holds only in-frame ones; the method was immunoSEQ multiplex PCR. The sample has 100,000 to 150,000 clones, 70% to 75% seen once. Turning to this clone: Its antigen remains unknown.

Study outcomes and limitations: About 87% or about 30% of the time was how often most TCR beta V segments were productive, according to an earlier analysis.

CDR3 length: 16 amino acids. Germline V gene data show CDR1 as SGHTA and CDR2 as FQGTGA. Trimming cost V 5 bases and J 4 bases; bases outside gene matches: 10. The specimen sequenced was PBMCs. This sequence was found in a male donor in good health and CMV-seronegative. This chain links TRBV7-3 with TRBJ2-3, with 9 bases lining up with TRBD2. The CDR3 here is CASSPERAGGPDTQYF. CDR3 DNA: TGTGCCAGCAGCCCGGAGAGGGCGGGAGGGCCAGATACGCAGTATTTT.